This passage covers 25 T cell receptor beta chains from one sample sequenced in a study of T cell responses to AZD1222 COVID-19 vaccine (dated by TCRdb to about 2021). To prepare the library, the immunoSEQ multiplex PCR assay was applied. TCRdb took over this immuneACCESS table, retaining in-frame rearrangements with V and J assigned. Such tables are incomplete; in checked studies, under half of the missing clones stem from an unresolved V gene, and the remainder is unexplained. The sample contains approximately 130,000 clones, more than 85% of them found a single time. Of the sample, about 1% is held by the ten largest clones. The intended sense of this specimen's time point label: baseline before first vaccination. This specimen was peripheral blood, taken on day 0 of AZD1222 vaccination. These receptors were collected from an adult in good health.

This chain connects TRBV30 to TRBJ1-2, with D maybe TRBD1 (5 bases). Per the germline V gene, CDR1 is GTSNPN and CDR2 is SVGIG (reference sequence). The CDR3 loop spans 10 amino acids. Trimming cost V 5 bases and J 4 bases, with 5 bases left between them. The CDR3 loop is CAWGGYGYTF. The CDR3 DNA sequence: TGTGCCTGGGGGGGCTATGGCTACACCTTC. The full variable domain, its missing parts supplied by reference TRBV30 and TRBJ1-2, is SQTIHQWPATLVQPVGSPLSLECTVEGTSNPNLYWYRQAAGRGLQLLFYSVGIGQISSEVPQNLSASRPQDRQFILSSKKLLLSDSGFYLCAWGGYGYTFGSGTRLTVV.

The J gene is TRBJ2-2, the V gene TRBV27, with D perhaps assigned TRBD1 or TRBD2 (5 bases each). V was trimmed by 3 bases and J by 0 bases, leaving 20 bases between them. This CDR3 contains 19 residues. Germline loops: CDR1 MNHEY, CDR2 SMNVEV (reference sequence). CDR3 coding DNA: TGTGCCAGCAGTTTTTTCGTCCGGGACCGTATGGCGAACACCGGGGAGCTGTTTTTT. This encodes CASSFFVRDRMANTGELFF.

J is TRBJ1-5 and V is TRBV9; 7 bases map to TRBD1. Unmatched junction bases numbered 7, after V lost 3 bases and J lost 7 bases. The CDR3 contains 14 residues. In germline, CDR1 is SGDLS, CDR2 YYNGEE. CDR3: CASSGGGAGQPQHF. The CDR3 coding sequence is TGTGCCAGCAGCGGAGGGGGCGCGGGGCAGCCCCAGCATTTT.

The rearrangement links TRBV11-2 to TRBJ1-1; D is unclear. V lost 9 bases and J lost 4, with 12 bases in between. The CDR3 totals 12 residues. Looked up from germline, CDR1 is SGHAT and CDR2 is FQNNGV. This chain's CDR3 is CASGDQPTEAFF. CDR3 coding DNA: TGTGCCAGTGGCGATCAACCCACTGAAGCTTTCTTT. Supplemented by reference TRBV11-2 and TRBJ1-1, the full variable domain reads EAGVAQSPRYKIIEKRQSVAFWCNPISGHATLYWYQQILGQGPKLLIQFQNNGVVDDSQLPKDRFSAERLKGVDSTLKIQPAKLEDSAVYLCASGDQPTEAFFGQGTRLTVV.

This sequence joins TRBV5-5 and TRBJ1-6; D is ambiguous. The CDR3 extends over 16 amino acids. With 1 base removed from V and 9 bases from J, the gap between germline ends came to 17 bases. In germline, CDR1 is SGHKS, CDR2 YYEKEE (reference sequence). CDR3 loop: CASSLTPVLGSSPLHF. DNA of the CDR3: TGTGCCAGCAGCTTGACGCCAGTTCTGGGCAGTTCACCCCTCCACTTT.

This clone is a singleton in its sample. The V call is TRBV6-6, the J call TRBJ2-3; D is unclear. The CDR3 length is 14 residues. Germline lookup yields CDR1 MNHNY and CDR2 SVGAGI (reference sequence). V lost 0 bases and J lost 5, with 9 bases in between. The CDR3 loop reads CASSYSLTQDTQYF. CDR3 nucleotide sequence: TGTGCCAGCAGTTACTCCCTAACACAAGATACGCAGTATTTT.

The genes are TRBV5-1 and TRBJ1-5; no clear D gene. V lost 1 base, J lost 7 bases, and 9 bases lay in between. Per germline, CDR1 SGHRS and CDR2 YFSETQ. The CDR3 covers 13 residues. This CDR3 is CASSLWLWQPQHF. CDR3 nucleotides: TGCGCCAGCAGCTTGTGGTTGTGGCAGCCCCAGCATTTT. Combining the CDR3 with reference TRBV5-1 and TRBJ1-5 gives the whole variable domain KAGVTQTPRYLIKTRGQQVTLSCSPISGHRSVSWYQQTPGQGLQFLFEYFSETQRNKGNFPGRFSGRQFSNSRSEMNVSTLELGDSALYLCASSLWLWQPQHFGDGTRLSIL.

The CDR3 sequence: CASSLLRHHEQYF. As DNA, the CDR3 is TGTGCCAGCAGCTTGCTGAGGCACCACGAGCAGTACTTC. J is TRBJ2-7 and V is TRBV6-5, with no clear D. CDR1 and CDR2 from the germline V gene are MNHEY and SVGAGI. V gave up 6 bases and J gave up 5 bases, with 14 bases separating them. The CDR3 contains 13 residues.

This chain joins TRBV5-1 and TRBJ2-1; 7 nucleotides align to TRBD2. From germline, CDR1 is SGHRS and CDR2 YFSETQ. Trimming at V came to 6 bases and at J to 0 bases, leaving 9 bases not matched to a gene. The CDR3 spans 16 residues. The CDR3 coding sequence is TGCGCCAGCATACCGGGCGGGGGAAGCTCCTACAATGAGCAGTTCTTC. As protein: CASIPGGGSSYNEQFF.

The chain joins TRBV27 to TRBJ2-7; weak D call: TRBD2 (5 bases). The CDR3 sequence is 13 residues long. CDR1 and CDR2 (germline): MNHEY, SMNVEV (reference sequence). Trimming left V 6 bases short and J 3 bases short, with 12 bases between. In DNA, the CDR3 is TGTGCCAGCAGCCCTCCAAGCGGCTACGAGCAGTACTTC. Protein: CASSPPSGYEQYF.

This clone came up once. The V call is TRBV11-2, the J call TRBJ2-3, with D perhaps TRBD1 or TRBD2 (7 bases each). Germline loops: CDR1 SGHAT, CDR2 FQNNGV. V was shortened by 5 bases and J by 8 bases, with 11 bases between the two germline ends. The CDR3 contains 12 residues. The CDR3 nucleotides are TGTGCCAGCAGCCCAGGGGGGGGTACGCAGTATTTT. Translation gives CASSPGGGTQYF. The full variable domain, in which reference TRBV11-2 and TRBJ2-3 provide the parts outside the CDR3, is EAGVAQSPRYKIIEKRQSVAFWCNPISGHATLYWYQQILGQGPKLLIQFQNNGVVDDSQLPKDRFSAERLKGVDSTLKIQPAKLEDSAVYLCASSPGGGTQYFGPGTRLTVL.

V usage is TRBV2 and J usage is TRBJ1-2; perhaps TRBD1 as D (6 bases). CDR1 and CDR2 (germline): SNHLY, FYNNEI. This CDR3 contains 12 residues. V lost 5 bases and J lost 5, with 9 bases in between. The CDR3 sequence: CASSYTGYGYTF. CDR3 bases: TGTGCCAGCAGTTATACAGGGTATGGCTACACCTTC. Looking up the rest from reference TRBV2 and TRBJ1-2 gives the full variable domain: EPEVTQTPSHQVTQMGQEVILRCVPISNHLYFYWYRQILGQKVEFLVSFYNNEISEKSEIFDDQFSVERPDGSNFTLKIRSTKLEDSAMYFCASSYTGYGYTFGSGTRLTVV.

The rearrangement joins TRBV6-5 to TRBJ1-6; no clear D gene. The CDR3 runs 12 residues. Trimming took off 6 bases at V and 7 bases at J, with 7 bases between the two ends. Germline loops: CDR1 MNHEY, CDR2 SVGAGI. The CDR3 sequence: CASRPRNSPLHF. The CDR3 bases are TGTGCCAGCAGACCGCGGAATTCACCCCTCCACTTT.

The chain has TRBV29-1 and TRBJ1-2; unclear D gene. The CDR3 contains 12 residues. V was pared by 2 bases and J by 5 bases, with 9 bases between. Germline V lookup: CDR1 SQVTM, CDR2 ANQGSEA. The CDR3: CSVETAGYGYTF. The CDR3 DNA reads TGCAGCGTTGAAACAGCAGGATATGGCTACACCTTC.

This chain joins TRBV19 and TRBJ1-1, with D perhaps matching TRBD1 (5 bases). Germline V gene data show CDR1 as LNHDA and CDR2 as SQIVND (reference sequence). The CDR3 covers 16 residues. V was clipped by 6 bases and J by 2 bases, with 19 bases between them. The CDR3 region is CASSPAGGTYNTEAFF. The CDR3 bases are TGTGCCAGTAGCCCCGCCGGGGGAACATATAACACTGAAGCTTTCTTT.

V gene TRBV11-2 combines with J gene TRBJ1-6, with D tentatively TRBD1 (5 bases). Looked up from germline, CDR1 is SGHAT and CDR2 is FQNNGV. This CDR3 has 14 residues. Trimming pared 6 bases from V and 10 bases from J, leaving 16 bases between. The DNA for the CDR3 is TGTGCCAGCAGACCCGGAGGGGCCCGATCACCCCTCCACTTT. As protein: CASRPGGARSPLHF.

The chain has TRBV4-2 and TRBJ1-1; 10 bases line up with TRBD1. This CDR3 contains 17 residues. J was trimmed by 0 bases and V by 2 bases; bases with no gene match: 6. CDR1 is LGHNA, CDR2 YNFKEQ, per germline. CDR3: CASSQQGQGIMNTEAFF. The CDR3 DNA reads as TGTGCCAGCAGCCAACAGGGACAGGGGATCATGAACACTGAAGCTTTCTTT.

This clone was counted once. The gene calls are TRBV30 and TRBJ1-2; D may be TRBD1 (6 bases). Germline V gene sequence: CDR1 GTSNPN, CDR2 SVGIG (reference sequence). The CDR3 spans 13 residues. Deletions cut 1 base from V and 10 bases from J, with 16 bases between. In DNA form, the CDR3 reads TGTGCCTGGAGTGCGAACCGGGACACTACCTACACCTTC. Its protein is CAWSANRDTTYTF.

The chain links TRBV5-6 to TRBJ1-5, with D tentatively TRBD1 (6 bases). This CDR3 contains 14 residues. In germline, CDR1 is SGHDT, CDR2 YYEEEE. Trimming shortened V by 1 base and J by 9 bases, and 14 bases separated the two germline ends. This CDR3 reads CASSLLGAEGPQHF. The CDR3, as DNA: TGTGCCAGCAGCTTGCTGGGGGCGGAGGGGCCCCAGCATTTT.

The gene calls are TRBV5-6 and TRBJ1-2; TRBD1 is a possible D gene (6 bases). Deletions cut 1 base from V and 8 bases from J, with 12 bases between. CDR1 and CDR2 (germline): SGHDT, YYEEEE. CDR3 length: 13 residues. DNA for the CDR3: TGTGCCAGCAGCTTGCAGGGGTCAGGGGGCTACACCTTC. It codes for CASSLQGSGGYTF. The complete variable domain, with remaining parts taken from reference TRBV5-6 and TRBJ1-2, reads DAGVTQSPTHLIKTRGQQVTLRCSPKSGHDTVSWYQQALGQGPQFIFQYYEEEERQRGNFPDRFSGHQFPNYSSELNVNALLLGDSALYLCASSLQGSGGYTFGSGTRLTVV.

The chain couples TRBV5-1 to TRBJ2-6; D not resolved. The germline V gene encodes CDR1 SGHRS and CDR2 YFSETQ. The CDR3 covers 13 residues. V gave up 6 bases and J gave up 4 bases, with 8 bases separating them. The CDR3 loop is CASKPLGANVLTF. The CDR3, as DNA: TGCGCCAGCAAACCCTTAGGGGCCAACGTCCTGACTTTC.

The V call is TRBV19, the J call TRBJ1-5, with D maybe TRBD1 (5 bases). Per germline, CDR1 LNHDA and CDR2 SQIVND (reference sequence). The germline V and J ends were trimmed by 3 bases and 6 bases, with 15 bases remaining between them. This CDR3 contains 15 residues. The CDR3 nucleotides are TGTGCCAGTAGTATTGGTCAGGGTGACCGTCAGCCCCAGCATTTT. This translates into CASSIGQGDRQPQHF.

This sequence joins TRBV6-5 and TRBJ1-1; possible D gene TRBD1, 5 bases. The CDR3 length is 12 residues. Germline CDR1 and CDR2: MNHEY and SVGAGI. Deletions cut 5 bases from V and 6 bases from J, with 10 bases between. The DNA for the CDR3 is TGTGCCAGCAGTCCCGGGGGTGCTGAAGCTTTCTTT. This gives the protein CASSPGGAEAFF.

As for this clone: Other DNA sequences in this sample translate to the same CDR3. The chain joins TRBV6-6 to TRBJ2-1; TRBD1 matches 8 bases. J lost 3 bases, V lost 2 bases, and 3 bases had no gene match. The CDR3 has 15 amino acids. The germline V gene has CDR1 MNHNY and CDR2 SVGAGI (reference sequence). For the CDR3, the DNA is TGTGCCAGCAGTTACGGACAGGGCCTCTACAATGAGCAGTTCTTC. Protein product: CASSYGQGLYNEQFF.

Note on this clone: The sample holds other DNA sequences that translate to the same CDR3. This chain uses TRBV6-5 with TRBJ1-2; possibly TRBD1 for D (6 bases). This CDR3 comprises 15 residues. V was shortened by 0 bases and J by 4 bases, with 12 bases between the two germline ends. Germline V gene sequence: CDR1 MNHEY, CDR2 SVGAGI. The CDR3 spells CASSYSGRGSYGYTF. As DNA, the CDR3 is TGTGCCAGCAGTTACTCAGGCAGGGGCAGCTATGGCTACACCTTC.